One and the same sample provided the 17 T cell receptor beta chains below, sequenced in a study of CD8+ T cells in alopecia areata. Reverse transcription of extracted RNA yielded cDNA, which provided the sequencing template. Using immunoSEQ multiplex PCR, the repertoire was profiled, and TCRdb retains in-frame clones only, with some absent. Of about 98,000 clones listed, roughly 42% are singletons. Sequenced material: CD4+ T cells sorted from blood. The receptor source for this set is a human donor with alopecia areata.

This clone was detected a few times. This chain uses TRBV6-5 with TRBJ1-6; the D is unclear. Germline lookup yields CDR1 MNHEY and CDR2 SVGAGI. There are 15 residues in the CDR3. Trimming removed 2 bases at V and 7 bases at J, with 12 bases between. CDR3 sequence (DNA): TGTGCCAGCAGTTACGGCAACCTTCCGAATTCACCCCTCCACTTT. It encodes CASSYGNLPNSPLHF.

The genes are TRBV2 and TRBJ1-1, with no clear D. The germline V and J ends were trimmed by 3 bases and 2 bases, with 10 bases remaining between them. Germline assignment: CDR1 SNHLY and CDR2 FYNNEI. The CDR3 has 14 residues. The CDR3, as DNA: TGTGCCAGCAGTGACAGGACGGGAAACACTGAAGCTTTCTTT. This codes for CASSDRTGNTEAFF.

The DNA of the CDR3 is TGTGCCTGGAGGGAGGTGACCGGGGAGCTGTTTTTT. This gives the protein CAWREVTGELFF. J is TRBJ2-2 and V is TRBV30; tentatively, D is TRBD2 (5 bases). CDR1 GTSNPN and CDR2 SVGIG come from the germline V gene (reference sequence). CDR3 length equals 12 residues. Trimming took off 3 bases at V and 5 bases at J, with 7 bases between the two ends.

CDR3 sequence: CASSLRGGTDTQYF. The CDR3 coding sequence is TGTGCCAGCAGCTTGAGGGGCGGCACAGATACGCAGTATTTT. The chain combines TRBV5-4 with TRBJ2-3; D is possibly TRBD1 (5 bases). With 1 base removed from V and 1 base from J, the gap between germline ends came to 7 bases. Germline V CDR1 and CDR2: SGHNT, YYREEE (reference sequence). CDR3 size: 14 residues.

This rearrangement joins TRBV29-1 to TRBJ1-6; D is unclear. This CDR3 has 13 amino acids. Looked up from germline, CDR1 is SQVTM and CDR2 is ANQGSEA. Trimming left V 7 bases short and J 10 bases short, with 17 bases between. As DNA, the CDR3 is TGCAGCGCCTCTAGGGTTTCAGGCTCACCCCTCCACTTT. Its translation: CSASRVSGSPLHF. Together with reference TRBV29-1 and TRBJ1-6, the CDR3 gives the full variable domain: SAVISQKPSRDICQRGTSLTIQCQVDSQVTMMFWYRQQPGQSLTLIATANQGSEATYESGFVIDKFPISRPNLTFSTLTVSNMSPEDSSIYLCSASRVSGSPLHFGNGTRLTVT.

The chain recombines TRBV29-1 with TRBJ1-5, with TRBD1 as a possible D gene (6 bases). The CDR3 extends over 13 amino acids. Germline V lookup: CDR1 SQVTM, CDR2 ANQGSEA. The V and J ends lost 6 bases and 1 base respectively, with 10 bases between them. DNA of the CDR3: TGCAGCGTCCAAGGGGGAAGCAATCAGCCCCAGCATTTT. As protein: CSVQGGSNQPQHF.

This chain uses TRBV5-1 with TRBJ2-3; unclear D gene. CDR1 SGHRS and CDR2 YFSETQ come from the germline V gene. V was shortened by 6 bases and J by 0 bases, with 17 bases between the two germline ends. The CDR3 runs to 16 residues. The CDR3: CASTQLPAASTDTQYF. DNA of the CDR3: TGCGCCAGCACCCAGCTTCCAGCAGCTAGCACAGATACGCAGTATTTT.

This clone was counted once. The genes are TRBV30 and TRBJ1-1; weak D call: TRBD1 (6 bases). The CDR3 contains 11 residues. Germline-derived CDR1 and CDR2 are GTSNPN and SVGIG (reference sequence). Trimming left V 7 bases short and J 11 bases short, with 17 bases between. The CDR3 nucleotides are TGTGCCTCCGGGACAAGGGTCTCGGCTTTCTTT. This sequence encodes CASGTRVSAFF.

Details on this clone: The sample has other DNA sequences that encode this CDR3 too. The CDR3 protein is CSVGGTGELFF. CDR3 DNA: TGCAGCGTAGGGGGCACCGGGGAGCTGTTTTTT. The chain links TRBV29-1 to TRBJ2-2, with a possible D match to TRBD1 (6 bases). The V end was cut by 6 bases, the J end by 4 bases, with 6 bases between. Germline CDR1 reads SQVTM; CDR2 reads ANQGSEA. The CDR3 is 11 residues long.

CDR3 coding DNA: TGCGCCAGCAGCCAAGAAGGAGCCGTCCCTAATGAAAAACTGTTTTTT. The encoded protein is CASSQEGAVPNEKLFF. The chain carries TRBV4-3 and TRBJ1-4; D gene uncertain. Germline V CDR1 and CDR2: LGHNA, YSLEER. Trimming took off 0 bases at V and 3 bases at J, with 11 bases between the two ends. This CDR3 contains 16 residues.

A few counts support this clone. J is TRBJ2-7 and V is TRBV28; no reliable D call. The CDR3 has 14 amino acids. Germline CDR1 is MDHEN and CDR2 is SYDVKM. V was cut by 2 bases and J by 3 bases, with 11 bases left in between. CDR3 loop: CASSLMAVGYEQYF. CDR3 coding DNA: TGTGCCAGCAGTTTAATGGCAGTTGGCTACGAGCAGTACTTC.

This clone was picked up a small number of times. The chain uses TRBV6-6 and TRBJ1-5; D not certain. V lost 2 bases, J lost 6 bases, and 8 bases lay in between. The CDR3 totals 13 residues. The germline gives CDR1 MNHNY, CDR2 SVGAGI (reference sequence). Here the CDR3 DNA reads TGTGCCAGCAGTTACGGGCGGGGTCAGCCCCAGCATTTT. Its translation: CASSYGRGQPQHF.

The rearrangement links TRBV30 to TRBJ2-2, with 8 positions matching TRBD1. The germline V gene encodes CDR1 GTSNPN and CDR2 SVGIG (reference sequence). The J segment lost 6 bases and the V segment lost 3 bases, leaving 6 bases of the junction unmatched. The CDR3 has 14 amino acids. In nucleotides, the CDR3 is TGTGCCTGGAGAAGGACAGGGCCAGCCGGGGAGCTGTTTTTT. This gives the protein CAWRRTGPAGELFF. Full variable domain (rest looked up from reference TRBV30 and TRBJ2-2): SQTIHQWPATLVQPVGSPLSLECTVEGTSNPNLYWYRQAAGRGLQLLFYSVGIGQISSEVPQNLSASRPQDRQFILSSKKLLLSDSGFYLCAWRRTGPAGELFFGEGSRLTVL.

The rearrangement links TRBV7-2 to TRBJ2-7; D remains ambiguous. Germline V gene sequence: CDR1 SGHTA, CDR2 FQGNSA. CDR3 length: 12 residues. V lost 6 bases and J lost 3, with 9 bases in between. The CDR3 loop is CASSRTSYEQYF. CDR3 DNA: TGTGCCAGCAGTAGGACGAGCTACGAGCAGTACTTC.

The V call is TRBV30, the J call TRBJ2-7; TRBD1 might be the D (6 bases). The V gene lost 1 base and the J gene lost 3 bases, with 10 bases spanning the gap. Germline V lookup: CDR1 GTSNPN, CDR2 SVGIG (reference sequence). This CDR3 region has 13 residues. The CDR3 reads CAWSAGQIYEQYF. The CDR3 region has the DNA TGTGCCTGGAGTGCCGGACAGATCTACGAGCAGTACTTC.

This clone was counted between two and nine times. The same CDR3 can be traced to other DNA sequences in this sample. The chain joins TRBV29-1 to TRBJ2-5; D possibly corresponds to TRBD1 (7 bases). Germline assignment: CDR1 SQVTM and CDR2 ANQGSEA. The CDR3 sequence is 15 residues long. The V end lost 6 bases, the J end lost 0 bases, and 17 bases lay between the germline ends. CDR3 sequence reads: CSVGGRTGYQETQYF. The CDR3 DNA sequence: TGCAGCGTCGGGGGTCGGACAGGTTACCAAGAGACCCAGTACTTC.

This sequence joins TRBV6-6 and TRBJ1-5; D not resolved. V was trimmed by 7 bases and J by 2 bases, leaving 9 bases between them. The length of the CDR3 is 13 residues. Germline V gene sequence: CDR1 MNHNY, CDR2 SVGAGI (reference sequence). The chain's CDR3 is CASTQGGNQPQHF. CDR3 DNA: TGTGCCAGCACCCAAGGTGGCAATCAGCCCCAGCATTTT.